In its sample, the clone carrying this TCR beta chain was seen once. The antigen remains unidentified. A junction boundary mismatches the germline segment, possibly from a read error. These data originate in a study of T cells in narcolepsy. Study-wide points: Reportedly, autoreactive clonotypes were serially detected in patients' blood but not controls'. Autoreactive HCRT-specific and TRIB2-specific clonotypes were marked in same-patient CSF-versus-blood CD4+ comparisons.

The length of the CDR3 is 13 residues. Looked up from germline, CDR1 is SGHTA and CDR2 is FQGTGA. The repertoire was sequenced with immunoSEQ multiplex PCR; TCRdb's copy has only in-frame clones and lacks some. The sample gives tens of thousands of clones, around 83% of which show up once; approximately 0.69% is in the top ten. The sequenced material came from CD45RA- memory CD4+ T cells from PBMCs. The clonotype was recovered from a human donor with narcolepsy. The V call is TRBV7-3, the J call TRBJ2-7; D tentatively fits TRBD1 or TRBD2 (7 bases each). The CDR3 nucleotides read TGTGCCAGCAGCTCCCAGGGGGGGGACACCCTCCTTTTC. It yields the protein CASSSQGGDTLLF.